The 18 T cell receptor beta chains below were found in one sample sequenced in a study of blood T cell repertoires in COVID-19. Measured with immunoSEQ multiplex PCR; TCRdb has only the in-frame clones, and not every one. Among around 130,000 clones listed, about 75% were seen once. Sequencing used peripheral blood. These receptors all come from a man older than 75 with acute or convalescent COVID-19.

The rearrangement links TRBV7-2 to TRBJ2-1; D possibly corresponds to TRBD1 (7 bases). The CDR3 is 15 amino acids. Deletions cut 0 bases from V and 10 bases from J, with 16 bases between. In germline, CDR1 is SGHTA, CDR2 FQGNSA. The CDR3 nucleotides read TGTGCCAGCAGCTTAGCGCTGACAGGGACTGGGGAGCAGTTCTTC. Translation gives CASSLALTGTGEQFF.

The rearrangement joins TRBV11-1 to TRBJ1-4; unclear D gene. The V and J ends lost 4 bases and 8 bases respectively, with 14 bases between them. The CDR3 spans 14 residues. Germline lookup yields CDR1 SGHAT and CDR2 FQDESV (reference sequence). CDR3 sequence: CASSSSAQLEKLFF. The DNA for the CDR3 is TGTGCCAGCAGCTCCTCAGCGCAATTAGAAAAACTGTTTTTT.

CDR3 sequence reads: CASSTGGGTEAFF. CDR3 bases: TGTGCCTCCAGCACAGGGGGGGGCACTGAAGCTTTCTTT. The gene calls are TRBV10-3 and TRBJ1-1, with TRBD1 matching over 8 bases. With V trimmed by 11 bases and J by 4 bases, 9 bases remained unmatched. Germline assignment: CDR1 ENHRY and CDR2 SYGVKD. This CDR3 spans 13 amino acids.

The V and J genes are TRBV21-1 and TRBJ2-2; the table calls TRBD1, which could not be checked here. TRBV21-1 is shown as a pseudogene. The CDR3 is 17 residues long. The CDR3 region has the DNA TGTGCCAGCAGCAAAGGAGTGGGTCAGGTGGTCACCGGGGAGCTGTTTTTT. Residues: CASSKGVGQVVTGELFF.

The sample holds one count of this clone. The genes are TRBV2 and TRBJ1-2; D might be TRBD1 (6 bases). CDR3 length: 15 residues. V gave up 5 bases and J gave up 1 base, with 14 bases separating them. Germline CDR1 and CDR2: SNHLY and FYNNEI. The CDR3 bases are TGTGCCAGCAGTTCCGACAGGCCGCGTAACTATGGCTACACCTTC. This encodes CASSSDRPRNYGYTF.

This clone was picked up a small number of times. The CDR3 DNA is TGTGCCAGTATCGGGACAGCCGGCGTTGATCGGACTAATGAAAAACTGTTTTTT. This gives the protein CASIGTAGVDRTNEKLFF. The chain joins TRBV19 to TRBJ1-4; 7 bases match TRBD1. The CDR3 loop spans 18 amino acids. J lost 2 bases, V lost 7 bases, and 16 bases had no gene match. The germline V gene has CDR1 LNHDA and CDR2 SQIVND (reference sequence). The complete variable domain, with remaining parts taken from reference TRBV19 and TRBJ1-4, reads DGGITQSPKYLFRKEGQNVTLSCEQNLNHDAMYWYRQDPGQGLRLIYYSQIVNDFQKGDIAEGYSVSREKKESFPLTVTSAQKNPTAFYLCASIGTAGVDRTNEKLFFGSGTQLSVL.

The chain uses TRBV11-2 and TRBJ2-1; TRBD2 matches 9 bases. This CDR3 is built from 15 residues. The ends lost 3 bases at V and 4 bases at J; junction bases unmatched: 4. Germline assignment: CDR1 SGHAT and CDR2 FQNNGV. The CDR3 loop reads CASSLQAGGYNEQFF. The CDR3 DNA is TGTGCCAGCAGCTTGCAAGCGGGGGGTTACAATGAGCAGTTCTTC.

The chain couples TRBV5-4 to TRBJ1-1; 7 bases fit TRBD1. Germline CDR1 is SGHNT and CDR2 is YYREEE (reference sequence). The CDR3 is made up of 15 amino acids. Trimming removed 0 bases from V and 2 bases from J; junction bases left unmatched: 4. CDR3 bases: TGTGCCAGCAGCTTGGATCGACAGGGTAACACTGAAGCTTTCTTT. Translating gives CASSLDRQGNTEAFF.

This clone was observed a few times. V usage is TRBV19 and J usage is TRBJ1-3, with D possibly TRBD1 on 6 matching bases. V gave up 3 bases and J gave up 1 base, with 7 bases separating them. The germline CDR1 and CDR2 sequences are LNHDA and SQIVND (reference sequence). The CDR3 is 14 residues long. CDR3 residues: CASSIGTSGNTIYF. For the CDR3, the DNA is TGTGCCAGTAGTATCGGGACATCTGGAAACACCATATATTTT.

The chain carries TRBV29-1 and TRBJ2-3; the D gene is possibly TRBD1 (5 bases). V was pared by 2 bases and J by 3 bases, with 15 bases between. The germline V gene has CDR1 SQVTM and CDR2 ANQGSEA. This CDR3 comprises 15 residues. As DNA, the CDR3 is TGCAGCGTTGAAAGCCCGGGTCCAGGGACAGATACGCAGTATTTT. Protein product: CSVESPGPGTDTQYF.

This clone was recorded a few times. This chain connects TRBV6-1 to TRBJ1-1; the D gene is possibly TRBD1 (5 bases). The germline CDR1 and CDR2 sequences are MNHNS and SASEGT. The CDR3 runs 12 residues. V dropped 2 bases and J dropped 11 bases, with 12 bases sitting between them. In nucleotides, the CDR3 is TGTGCCAGCAGTGAACTAGGGGCGAGGGCTTTCTTT. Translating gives CASSELGARAFF.

CDR3: CASSQVRLAGNTGELFF. In nucleotides, the CDR3 is TGTGCCAGCAGCCAAGTGCGACTAGCGGGGAACACCGGGGAGCTGTTTTTT. The chain links TRBV14 to TRBJ2-2, with 10 bases identical to TRBD2. The CDR3 loop spans 17 amino acids. Trimming removed 1 base from V and 1 base from J; junction bases left unmatched: 3. Germline V gene sequence: CDR1 SGHDN, CDR2 FVKESK.

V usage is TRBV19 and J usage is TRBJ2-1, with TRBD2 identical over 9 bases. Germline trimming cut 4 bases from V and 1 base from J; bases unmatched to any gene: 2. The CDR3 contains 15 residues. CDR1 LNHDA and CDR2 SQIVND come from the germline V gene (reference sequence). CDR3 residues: CASSNSGGSYNEQFF. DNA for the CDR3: TGTGCCAGTAGTAATAGCGGGGGATCCTACAATGAGCAGTTCTTC.

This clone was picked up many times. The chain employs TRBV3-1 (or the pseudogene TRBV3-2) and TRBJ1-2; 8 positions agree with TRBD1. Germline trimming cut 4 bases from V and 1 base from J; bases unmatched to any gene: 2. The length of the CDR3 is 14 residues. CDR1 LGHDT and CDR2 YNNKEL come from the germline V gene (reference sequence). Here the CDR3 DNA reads TGTGCCAGCAGCCGGACAGGGAGTAACTATGGCTACACCTTC. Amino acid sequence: CASSRTGSNYGYTF.

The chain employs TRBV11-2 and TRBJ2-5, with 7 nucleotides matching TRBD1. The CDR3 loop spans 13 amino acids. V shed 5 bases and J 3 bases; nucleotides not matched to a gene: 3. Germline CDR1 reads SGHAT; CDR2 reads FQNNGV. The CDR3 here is CASSRGQKETQYF. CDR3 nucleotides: TGTGCCAGCAGCCGGGGACAGAAAGAGACCCAGTACTTC.

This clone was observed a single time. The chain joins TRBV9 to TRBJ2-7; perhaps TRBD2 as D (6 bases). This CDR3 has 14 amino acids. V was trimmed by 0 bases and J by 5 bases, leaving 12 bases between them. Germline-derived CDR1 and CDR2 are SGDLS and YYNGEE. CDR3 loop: CASSVDGGRDEQYF. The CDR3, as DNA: TGTGCCAGCAGCGTAGATGGAGGGAGAGACGAGCAGTACTTC. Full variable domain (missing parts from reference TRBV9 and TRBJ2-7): DSGVTQTPKHLITATGQRVTLRCSPRSGDLSVYWYQQSLDQGLQFLIQYYNGEERAKGNILERFSAQQFPDLHSELNLSSLELGDSALYFCASSVDGGRDEQYFGPGTRLTVT.

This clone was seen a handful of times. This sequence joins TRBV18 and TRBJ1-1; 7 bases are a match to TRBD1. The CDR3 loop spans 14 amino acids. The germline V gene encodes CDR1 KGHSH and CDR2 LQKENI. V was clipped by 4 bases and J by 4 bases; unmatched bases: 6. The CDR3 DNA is TGTGCCAGCTCACTGACAGGGTGGACCACTGAAGCTTTCTTT. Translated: CASSLTGWTTEAFF.

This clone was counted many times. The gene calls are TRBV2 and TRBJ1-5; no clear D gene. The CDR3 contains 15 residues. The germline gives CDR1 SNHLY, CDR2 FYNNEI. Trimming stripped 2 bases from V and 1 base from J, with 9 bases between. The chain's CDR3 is CASSEMKRSNQPQHF. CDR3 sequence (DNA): TGTGCCAGCAGTGAAATGAAGAGAAGCAATCAGCCCCAGCATTTT. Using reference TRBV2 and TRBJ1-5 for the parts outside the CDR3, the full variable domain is EPEVTQTPSHQVTQMGQEVILRCVPISNHLYFYWYRQILGQKVEFLVSFYNNEISEKSEIFDDQFSVERPDGSNFTLKIRSTKLEDSAMYFCASSEMKRSNQPQHFGDGTRLSIL.